This TCR beta chain emerged from a study of blood T cell repertoires in COVID-19 (dated by TCRdb to the early 2020s). About the study as a whole: For ImmuneRACE Cohort 3, a participant was defined as recovered based on two consecutive negative NP/OP PCR tests, clearance by a healthcare professional, or resolution of symptoms. Collaborator samples came from the United States, Italy and Spain and covered acute and convalescent phases of COVID-19. The material from the prospective study consisted of cDNA or gDNA derived from T cells, B-cell-depleted T cells, or PBMCs. The dataset comprised deeply sampled blood TCRbeta repertoires from subjects exposed to, actively infected with, or recovered from COVID-19. The repertoires were released in a freely available public database meant as a resource for research on the immune response to SARS-CoV-2. The samples were drawn from the first 160 participants of the ongoing ImmuneRACE study and from about 1,200 subjects provided by 6 global collaborators. The sample metadata nearly always contained a de-identified subject ID, COVID-19 status, age in years and sex. Where HLA class I and class II types were available, the types were taken from metadata supplied by the sample provider, not from assay-based typing.

TCRbeta CDR3 regions were amplified from genomic DNA using the immunoSEQ Assay, a bias-controlled multiplex PCR. The original pipeline was this. The number of nucleated cells in each sample was estimated by amplification of reference gene primers within the assay. Sequence reads were collapsed and filtered to measure the absolute abundance of every unique TCRbeta CDR3 rearrangement. For each sample, productive Simpson clonality was calculated as the square root of Simpson's diversity index over productive rearrangements. The table was pulled from immuneACCESS by TCRdb, which kept in-frame rearrangements only. Such tables lose some clones; where checked, under half of the loss comes from unresolved V genes, and the rest has no known cause. Clone size and the V and J calls come from that table; the DNA yielded D and trimming. The sample table contains under 200,000 clones; only one count was recorded for around three quarters of them. About 20% of the sample is taken by the ten largest.

Participants in the prospective study were aged roughly 18 to 90 years, lived in about two dozen United States geographic areas, and enrolled through a virtual design. In the prospective study, cohorts were assigned on the basis of participant-reported clinical history obtained from a screening survey and a study questionnaire. In the prospective study, whole blood, serum and a nasopharyngeal or oropharyngeal swab were collected from each participant by mobile phlebotomists. Additional blood draws and questionnaires over an approximately 2-month period could optionally be provided by prospective study participants. Prospective study blood samples were shipped either frozen or at room temperature before DNA extraction. Results and caveats for the whole study, not just this receptor: The quantity of clinical and demographic metadata differed by source and by participant and was supplied without curation.

For this clone: Its specific antigen is unknown. There are no base qualities to consult, and no much larger clone falls within one base.

Based on the germline V gene (reference sequence), the CDR1 and CDR2 sequences are GTSNPN and SVGIG. The CDR3 has 13 amino acids, counting the end cysteine and phenylalanine. Only CDR3 DNA is held: 39 bases, read in frame from base 1. V loses 6 bases, J loses 0 bases, and the germline ends lie 11 bases apart. The chain is encoded by TRBV30 joined to TRBJ1-1; no confident D gene assignment can be made. The sequence was obtained from a woman in her sixties or seventies in a cohort exposed to, infected with or recovered from COVID-19 (not recorded which). Sequencing was done on a sample of PBMCs or T cells enriched from blood (not recorded which). The CDR3 loop reads CACPGPLNTEAFF. Read as DNA, the sequence is TGTGCCTGTCCGGGTCCTTTGAACACTGAAGCTTTCTTT.